This TCR beta chain was recovered during a study of read filtering for tumor transcriptome and immune sequencing. Molecular barcoded adaptors covering alpha/delta and beta/gamma chains were used on around 370 ng RNA. TCRdb re-called the reads with MiXCR, one entry per CDR3 protein. The sample yields more than 100,000 distinct CDR3 sequences, 13% seen once. Germline CDR1 reads SGHNT; CDR2 reads YENEEA. With 0 bases removed from V and 2 bases from J, the gap between germline ends came to 8 bases. The CDR3 runs to 15 residues. Points on this clonotype: This likely stems from a read error, as it lies one base from a far larger clone.

At the time of active disease, bone marrow was collected from every patient. Sequenced: a population of CD138-negative cells sorted from bone marrow. The clonotype was recovered from a donor over 35 with multiple myeloma. The chain has TRBV11-3 and TRBJ2-1; D unresolved. The CDR3 DNA follows: TGTGCCAGCAGCTTAGACTTGAGCACCTACAATGAGCAGTTCTTC. Its protein is CASSLDLSTYNEQFF.